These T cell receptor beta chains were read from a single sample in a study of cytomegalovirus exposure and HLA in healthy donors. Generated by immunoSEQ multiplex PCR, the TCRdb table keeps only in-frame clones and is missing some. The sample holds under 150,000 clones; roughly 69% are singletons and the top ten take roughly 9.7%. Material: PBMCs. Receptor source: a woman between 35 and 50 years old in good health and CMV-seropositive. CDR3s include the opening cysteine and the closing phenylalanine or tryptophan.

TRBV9	CASSAAGYEQYF
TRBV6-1	CASSGAGGFSYNEQFF
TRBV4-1	CASSQGPRGTTYEQYF
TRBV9	CASSQPSGRGRGTGELFF
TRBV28	CASRGASGSTGELFF
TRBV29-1	CSAHSPTNEKLFF
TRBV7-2	CASSQRPRGSYEQYF
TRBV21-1	CASTLAQGSYEQYF
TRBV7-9	CASSRSETRGQRTYEQYF
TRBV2	CASSGQVPSYGYTF
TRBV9	CASSQGQGLWPQHF
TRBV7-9	CASSVRDRGRGEQFF
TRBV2	CASSEQRGNQPQHF
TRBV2	CASNGGEQFF
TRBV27	CASTESGQSSYEQYF
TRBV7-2	CASSLEGDVGEQFF
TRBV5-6	CASSLVTSGRIFYYNEQFF
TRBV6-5	CASSPSRAGNQPQHF
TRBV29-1	CSVLHTDRARIYGYTF
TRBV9	CASSSPPDRGNYGYTF
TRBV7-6	CASSLDGLRNEQFF
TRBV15	CATSRDREGPNEQFF
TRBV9	CASSGFSSRSSYNEQFF
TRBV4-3	CASSYQQWSDNEQFF
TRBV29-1	CSVPGLASYNEQFF
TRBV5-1	CASRFGTGESGANVLTF
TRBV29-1	CSVDGQMGQKTQYF
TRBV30	CACRRGNTEAFF
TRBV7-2	CASSSLAGGIYEQYF
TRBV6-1	CASAPGQADQPQHF
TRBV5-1	CASSLQQGFTYEQYF
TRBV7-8	CASSPGTRENNEQFF
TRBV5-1	CASSKRQPMNTEAFF
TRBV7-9	CSSSLGTGESGEQYF
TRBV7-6	CASSRMGQEFPYEQYF
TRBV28	CASSPTGTLQPQHF
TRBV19	CASLGLAGELFF
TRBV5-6	CASSLTGSEQYF
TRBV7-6	CASSLTGQGYTF
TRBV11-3	CASSLGGTSLPETQYF
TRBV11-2	CASSPLIGRASGELFF
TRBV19	CASSGTGWTEAFF
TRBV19	CASSSGTGNYEQYF
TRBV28	CASTPGGGDTEAFF
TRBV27	CASSLTGENYGYTF
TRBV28	CASSTTNGLAGVYEQFF
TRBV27	CASSLSVVAGGPLEQYF